The 6 T cell receptor beta chains below all came from one sample that was sequenced in a study of cytomegalovirus exposure and HLA in healthy donors (dated 2017 in TCRdb). The library came from the immunoSEQ multiplex PCR assay. TCRdb retrieved this table from immuneACCESS and kept in-frame rearrangements only. Not all clones are present; in checked studies, unresolved V genes account for under half, and no reason is known for the remainder. For this sample there are approximately 120,000 clones; roughly 93% appear just once. The top ten constitute less than 1.5% of the sample. The sequencing input was PBMCs. Receptors originate from a woman between 18 and 29 years old in good health and CMV-seronegative.

This chain links TRBV7-9 with TRBJ1-1; a possible D gene is TRBD1 (6 bases). There are 11 residues in the CDR3. Trimming stripped 10 bases from V and 5 bases from J, with 11 bases between. CDR1 is SEHNR, CDR2 FQNEAQ, per germline (reference sequence). In DNA, the CDR3 is TGTGCCATCGCGACAGGAACTGAAGCTTTCTTT. It is translated as CAIATGTEAFF.

This chain joins TRBV7-9 and TRBJ2-3; D ambiguous. This CDR3 spans 14 amino acids. The V gene lost 2 bases and the J gene lost 3 bases, with 9 bases spanning the gap. Germline CDR1 is SEHNR and CDR2 is FQNEAQ (reference sequence). The chain's CDR3 is CASSLQLGTDTQYF. The CDR3 DNA reads TGTGCCAGCAGCTTACAACTCGGGACAGATACGCAGTATTTT.

The chain uses TRBV27 and TRBJ1-4, with 11 bases that match TRBD1. CDR3 size: 16 residues. J lost 5 bases, V lost 6 bases, and 8 bases had no gene match. Germline CDR1 MNHEY, CDR2 SMNVEV (reference sequence). The CDR3 region is CASRPGTGGRNEKLFF. The CDR3 DNA sequence: TGTGCCAGCAGACCCGGGACAGGGGGACGGAATGAAAAACTGTTTTTT.

This chain links TRBV9 with TRBJ2-7; 10 bases are shared with TRBD2. Germline CDR1 is SGDLS and CDR2 is YYNGEE. The CDR3 totals 16 residues. The trim removed 3 bases at V and 3 bases at J, leaving 9 bases unmatched. CDR3 nucleotides: TGTGCCAGCAGCGATTCATTAGCGGGAGGCGTCTACGAGCAGTACTTC. It encodes CASSDSLAGGVYEQYF.

This chain uses TRBV18 with TRBJ1-4; D not resolved. Germline CDR1 KGHSH, CDR2 LQKENI. CDR3 length equals 13 residues. The V gene lost 5 bases and the J gene lost 6 bases, with 10 bases spanning the gap. The CDR3 loop reads CASSTQRDEKLFF. The CDR3 DNA sequence: TGTGCCAGCTCAACACAGAGAGATGAAAAACTGTTTTTT.

This chain uses TRBV9 with TRBJ2-7, with a tentative D call TRBD1 (5 bases). Per the germline V gene, CDR1 is SGDLS and CDR2 is YYNGEE. The V end lost 2 bases, the J end lost 7 bases, and 19 bases lay between the germline ends. This CDR3 is built from 15 residues. The CDR3 is CASSVGGRVLGEQYF. The CDR3, as DNA: TGTGCCAGCAGCGTCGGCGGCAGGGTCCTGGGGGAGCAGTACTTC. The full variable domain, in which reference TRBV9 and TRBJ2-7 provide the parts outside the CDR3, is DSGVTQTPKHLITATGQRVTLRCSPRSGDLSVYWYQQSLDQGLQFLIQYYNGEERAKGNILERFSAQQFPDLHSELNLSSLELGDSALYFCASSVGGRVLGEQYFGPGTRLTVT.